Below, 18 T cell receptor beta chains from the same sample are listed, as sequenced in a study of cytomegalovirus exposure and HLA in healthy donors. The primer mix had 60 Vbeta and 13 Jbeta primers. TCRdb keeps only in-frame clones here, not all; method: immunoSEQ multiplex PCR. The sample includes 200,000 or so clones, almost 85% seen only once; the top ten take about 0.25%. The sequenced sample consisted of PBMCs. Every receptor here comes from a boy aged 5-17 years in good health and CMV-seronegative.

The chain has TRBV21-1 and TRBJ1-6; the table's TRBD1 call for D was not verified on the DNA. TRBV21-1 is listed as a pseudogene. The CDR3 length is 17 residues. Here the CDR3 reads CASSYRPDSQFNSPLHF. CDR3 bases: TGTGCCAGCAGCTACCGACCGGACAGCCAGTTTAATTCACCCCTCCACTTT.

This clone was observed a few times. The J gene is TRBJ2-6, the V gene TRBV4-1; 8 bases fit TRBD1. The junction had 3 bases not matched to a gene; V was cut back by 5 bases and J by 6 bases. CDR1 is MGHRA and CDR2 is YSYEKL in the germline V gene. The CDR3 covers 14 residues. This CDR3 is CASSYRGSANVLTF. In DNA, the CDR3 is TGCGCCAGCAGCTACAGGGGGTCGGCCAACGTCCTGACTTTC.

CDR3 nucleotide sequence: TGTGCCAGCAGCAACGTGGGAGGGCGCACAGATACGCAGTATTTT. Translated, it gives CASSNVGGRTDTQYF. This sequence joins TRBV7-9 and TRBJ2-3, with TRBD2 matching over 7 bases. Looked up from germline, CDR1 is SEHNR and CDR2 is FQNEAQ (reference sequence). The J segment lost 1 base and the V segment lost 5 bases, leaving 6 bases of the junction unmatched. This CDR3 has 15 residues.

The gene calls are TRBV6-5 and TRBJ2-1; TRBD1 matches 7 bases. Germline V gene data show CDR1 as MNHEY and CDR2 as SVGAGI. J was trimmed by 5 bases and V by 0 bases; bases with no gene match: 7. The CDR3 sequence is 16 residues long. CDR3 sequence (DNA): TGTGCCAGCAGTTACTCGAAGGGACAGCCGAACAATGAGCAGTTCTTC. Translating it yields CASSYSKGQPNNEQFF.

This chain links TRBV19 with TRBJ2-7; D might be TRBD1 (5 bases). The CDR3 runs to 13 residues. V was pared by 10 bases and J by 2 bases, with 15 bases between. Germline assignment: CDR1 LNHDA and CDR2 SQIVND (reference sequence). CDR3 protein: CATKGPTTYEQYF. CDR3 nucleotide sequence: TGTGCCACGAAGGGGCCTACGACCTACGAGCAGTACTTC.

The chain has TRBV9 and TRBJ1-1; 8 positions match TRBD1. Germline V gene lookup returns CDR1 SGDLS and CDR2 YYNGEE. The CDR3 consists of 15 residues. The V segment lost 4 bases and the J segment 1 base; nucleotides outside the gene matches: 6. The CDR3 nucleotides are TGTGCCAGCAGCTCCACCGGGACAGGGAACACTGAAGCTTTCTTT. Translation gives CASSSTGTGNTEAFF.

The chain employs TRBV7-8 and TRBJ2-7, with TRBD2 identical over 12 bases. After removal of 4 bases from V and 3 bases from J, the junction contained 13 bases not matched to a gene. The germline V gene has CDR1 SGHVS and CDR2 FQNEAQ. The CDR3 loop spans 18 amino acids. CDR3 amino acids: CASSSPTSGRKIFYEQYF. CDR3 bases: TGTGCCAGCAGCTCCCCGACTAGCGGGAGAAAAATTTTCTACGAGCAGTACTTC. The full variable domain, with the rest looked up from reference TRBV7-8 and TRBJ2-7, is GAGVSQSPRYKVAKRGQDVALRCDPISGHVSLFWYQQALGQGPEFLTYFQNEAQLDKSGLPSDRFFAERPEGSVSTLKIQRTQQEDSAVYLCASSSPTSGRKIFYEQYFGPGTRLTVT.

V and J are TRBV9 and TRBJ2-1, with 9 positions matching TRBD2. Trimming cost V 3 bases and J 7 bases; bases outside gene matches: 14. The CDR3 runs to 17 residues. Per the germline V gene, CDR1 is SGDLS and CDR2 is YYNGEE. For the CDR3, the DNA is TGTGCCAGCAGCGGCAGCCCCACCGGGACTAGCATGAATGAGCAGTTCTTC. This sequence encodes CASSGSPTGTSMNEQFF.

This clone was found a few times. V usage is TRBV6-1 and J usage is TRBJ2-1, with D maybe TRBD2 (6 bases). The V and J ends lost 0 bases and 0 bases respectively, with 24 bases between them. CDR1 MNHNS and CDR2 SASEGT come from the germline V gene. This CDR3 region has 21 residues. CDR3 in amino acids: CASSEAPPKVVSGSSYNEQFF. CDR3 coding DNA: TGTGCCAGCAGTGAAGCTCCCCCTAAGGTGGTTAGCGGAAGCTCCTACAATGAGCAGTTCTTC.

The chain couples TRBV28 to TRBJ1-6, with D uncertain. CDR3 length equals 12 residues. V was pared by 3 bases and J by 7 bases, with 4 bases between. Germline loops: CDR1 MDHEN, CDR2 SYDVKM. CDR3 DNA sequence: TGTGCCAGCAGTTTCGGGAATTCACCCCTCCACTTT. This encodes CASSFGNSPLHF.

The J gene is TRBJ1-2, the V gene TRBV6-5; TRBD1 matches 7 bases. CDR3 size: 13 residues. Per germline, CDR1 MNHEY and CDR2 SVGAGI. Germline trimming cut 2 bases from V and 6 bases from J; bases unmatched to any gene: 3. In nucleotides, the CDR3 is TGTGCCAGCAGTTACGTGACAGGGAATGGCTACACCTTC. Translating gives CASSYVTGNGYTF.

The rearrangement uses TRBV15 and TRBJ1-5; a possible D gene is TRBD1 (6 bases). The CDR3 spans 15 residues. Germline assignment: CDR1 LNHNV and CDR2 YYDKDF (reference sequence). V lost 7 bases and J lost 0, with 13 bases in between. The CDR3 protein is CATTSGEYSNQPQHF. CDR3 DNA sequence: TGTGCCACCACCTCAGGGGAATATAGCAATCAGCCCCAGCATTTT. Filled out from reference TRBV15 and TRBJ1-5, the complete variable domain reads DAMVIQNPRYQVTQFGKPVTLSCSQTLNHNVMYWYQQKSSQAPKLLFHYYDKDFNNEADTPDNFQSRRPNTSFCFLDIRSPGLGDTAMYLCATTSGEYSNQPQHFGDGTRLSIL.

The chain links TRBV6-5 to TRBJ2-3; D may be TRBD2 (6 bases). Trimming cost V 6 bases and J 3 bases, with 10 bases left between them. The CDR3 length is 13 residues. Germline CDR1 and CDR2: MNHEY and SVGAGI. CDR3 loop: CASRPRGTDTQYF. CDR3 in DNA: TGTGCCAGCAGACCCCGGGGGACAGATACGCAGTATTTT.

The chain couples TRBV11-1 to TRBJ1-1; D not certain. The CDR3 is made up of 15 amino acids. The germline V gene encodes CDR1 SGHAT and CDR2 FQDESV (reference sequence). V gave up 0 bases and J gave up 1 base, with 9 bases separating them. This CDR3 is CASSLAPVTNTEAFF. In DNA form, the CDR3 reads TGTGCCAGCAGCTTAGCGCCAGTCACGAACACTGAAGCTTTCTTT.

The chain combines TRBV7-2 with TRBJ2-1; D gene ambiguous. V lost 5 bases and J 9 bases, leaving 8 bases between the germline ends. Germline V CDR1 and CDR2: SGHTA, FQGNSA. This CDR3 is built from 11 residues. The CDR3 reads CASSVRGEQFF. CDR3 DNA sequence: TGTGCCAGCAGCGTTAGAGGTGAGCAGTTCTTC.

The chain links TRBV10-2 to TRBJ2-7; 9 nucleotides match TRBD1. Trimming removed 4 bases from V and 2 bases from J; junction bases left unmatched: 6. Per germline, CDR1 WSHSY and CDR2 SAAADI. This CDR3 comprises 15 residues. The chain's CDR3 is CASSGTGANPYEQYF. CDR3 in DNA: TGCGCCAGCAGTGGGACAGGGGCGAACCCCTACGAGCAGTACTTC.

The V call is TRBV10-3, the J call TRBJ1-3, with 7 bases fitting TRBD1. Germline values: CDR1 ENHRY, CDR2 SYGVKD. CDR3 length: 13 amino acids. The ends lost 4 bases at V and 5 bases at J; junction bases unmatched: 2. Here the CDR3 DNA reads TGTGCCATCAGTGGGGACAGCCGAAACACCATATATTTT. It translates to CAISGDSRNTIYF.

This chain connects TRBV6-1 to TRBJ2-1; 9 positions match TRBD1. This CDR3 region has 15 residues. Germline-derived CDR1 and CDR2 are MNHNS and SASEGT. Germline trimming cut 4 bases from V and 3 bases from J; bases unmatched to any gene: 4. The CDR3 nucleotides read TGTGCCAGCAGTGGGACAGGGGTCTTCTACAATGAGCAGTTCTTC. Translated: CASSGTGVFYNEQFF.